This is a list of T cell receptor beta chains from one sample in a study of CD8+ T cells in alopecia areata. Only in-frame clones appear in the TCRdb table, and some are missing; sequencing was by immunoSEQ multiplex PCR. Here the sample spans 70,000 or so clones, around 30% being singletons. Source: CD8+ T cells sorted from blood, taken at week 4, from a patient treated with tofacitinib. The receptor source for this set is a human donor with alopecia areata. Each CDR3 is given with its conserved first and last residue. The order of the fields is clone size, D gene, V gene, J gene, CDR3 protein, CDR3 DNA. The D gene is left open where the match is weak. Clone sizes are given selectively: once, few, many, or a class where the clone is expanded.

>-|TRBD2|TRBV7-9|TRBJ2-3
CASSMTSATDTQYF
TGTGCCAGCAGCATGACTAGCGCTACAGATACGCAGTATTTT
>-|-|TRBV28|TRBJ2-6
CASSSLVTARGANVLTF
TGTGCCAGCAGTTCCTTGGTAACAGCGCGTGGGGCCAACGTCCTGACTTTC
>once|-|TRBV4-1|TRBJ1-4
CASSQVGRPDEKLFF
TGCGCCAGCAGCCAAGTAGGTAGGCCGGATGAAAAACTGTTTTTT
>-|-|TRBV29-1|TRBJ2-3
CSANEDTQYF
TGCAGCGCCAATGAAGATACGCAGTATTTT
>few|-|TRBV9|TRBJ1-2
CASSGTEKSSNYGYTF
TGTGCCAGCAGCGGGACAGAGAAGTCATCTAACTATGGCTACACCTTC
>-|-|TRBV30|TRBJ1-4
CAWSRGGSTNEKLFF
TGTGCCTGGAGTAGAGGGGGGTCAACTAATGAAAAACTGTTTTTT
>-|-|TRBV5-1|TRBJ1-1
CASSLDPSDTEAFF
TGCGCCAGCAGCTTGGACCCCTCGGACACTGAAGCTTTCTTT
>few|-|TRBV29-1|TRBJ1-1
CSVGAEAFF
TGCAGCGTCGGGGCTGAAGCTTTCTTT
>few|-|TRBV29-1|TRBJ1-2
CSVVPSGYYGYTF
TGCAGCGTGGTGCCGTCTGGATACTATGGCTACACCTTC
>-|TRBD1|TRBV7-6|TRBJ2-7
CASSLRGGEYEQYF
TGTGCCAGCAGCTTACGAGGGGGCGAGTACGAGCAGTACTTC
>-|-|TRBV5-6|TRBJ2-3
CASSLGSRDTQYF
TGTGCCAGCAGCTTGGGATCGAGGGATACGCAGTATTTT
>-|-|TRBV30|TRBJ1-5
CAWRPKGNQPQHF
TGTGCCTGGAGACCCAAAGGAAATCAGCCCCAGCATTTT
>few|-|TRBV15|TRBJ2-7
CATKSGRGEYEQYF
TGTGCCACCAAGAGTGGCAGGGGAGAGTACGAGCAGTACTTC
>-|TRBD1|TRBV27|TRBJ2-7
CASSGQGPSYEQYF
TGTGCCAGCAGTGGACAGGGGCCTTCCTACGAGCAGTACTTC
>few|-|TRBV9|TRBJ2-1
CASSVGRDILF
TGTGCCAGCAGCGTAGGTAGGGACATCCTCTTC
>-|-|TRBV13|TRBJ2-7
CASSPGTSYEQYF
TGTGCCAGCAGCCCCGGGACTTCCTACGAGCAGTACTTC
>-|TRBD2|TRBV29-1|TRBJ2-7
CSVEGFLAGVKYF
TGCAGCGTTGAAGGGTTCCTAGCGGGCGTGAAGTACTTC
>-|-|TRBV15|TRBJ1-5
CATSRDRGPNQPQHF
TGTGCCACCAGCAGAGATCGGGGTCCCAATCAGCCCCAGCATTTT
>-|-|TRBV30|TRBJ2-5
CAWSYGDQETQYF
TGTGCCTGGAGCTACGGGGACCAAGAGACCCAGTACTTC
>-|TRBD1|TRBV5-5|TRBJ1-2
CASSLASGTGYGYTF
TGTGCCAGCAGCTTGGCCTCCGGGACAGGCTATGGCTACACCTTC
>-|-|TRBV29-1|TRBJ2-7
CSVEDRDSVVYEQYF
TGCAGCGTTGAAGATCGGGACTCCGTAGTTTACGAGCAGTACTTC
>-|TRBD1|TRBV7-9|TRBJ2-1
CASSVDRGRDEQFF
TGTGCCAGCAGCGTCGACAGGGGCAGGGATGAGCAGTTCTTC
>-|-|TRBV5-6|TRBJ2-6
CASSANSGANVLTF
TGTGCCAGCAGCGCGAACTCTGGGGCCAACGTCCTGACTTTC
>-|-|TRBV13|TRBJ2-2
CASSPKNGQLNTGELFF
TGTGCCAGCAGCCCAAAGAACGGACAGCTTAACACCGGGGAGCTGTTTTTT
>few|-|TRBV29-1|TRBJ1-1
CSVEENTEAFF
TGCAGCGTCGAGGAAAACACTGAAGCTTTCTTT
>-|-|TRBV9|TRBJ2-7
CASSGPGTSYEQYF
TGTGCCAGCAGCGGGCCCGGGACCTCCTACGAGCAGTACTTC
>-|-|TRBV30|TRBJ2-7
CAWRQTGTDEQYF
TGTGCCTGGAGACAGACAGGGACTGACGAGCAGTACTTC
>once|TRBD1|TRBV6-5|TRBJ1-2
CASSFRDRDYTF
TGTGCCAGCAGTTTCCGGGACAGAGACTACACCTTC
>-|-|TRBV7-9|TRBJ2-7
CASTSGRRDEQYF
TGTGCCAGCACCAGCGGTCGGCGGGACGAGCAGTACTTC
>once|TRBD1|TRBV29-1|TRBJ2-7
CSVRGGTGVSEQYF
TGCAGCGTAAGGGGGGGGACAGGGGTGAGCGAGCAGTACTTC
>-|-|TRBV9|TRBJ1-2
CASSVAGQPLDGYTF
TGTGCCAGCAGCGTAGCCGGACAGCCGTTAGATGGCTACACCTTC
>few|TRBD2|TRBV19|TRBJ2-7
CASTPGRTSVYEQYF
TGTGCCAGTACTCCTGGAAGGACTAGCGTCTACGAGCAGTACTTC
>-|-|TRBV30|TRBJ2-6
CACTDCGLSGANVLTF
TGTGCCTGTACAGATTGTGGTTTGTCTGGGGCCAACGTCCTGACTTTC
>-|-|TRBV7-2|TRBJ1-5
CASSFSYNQPQHF
TGTGCCAGCAGCTTTAGCTACAATCAGCCCCAGCATTTT